These T cell receptor beta chains were read from a single sample in a study of T cell responses to AZD1222 COVID-19 vaccine. Measured with immunoSEQ multiplex PCR; TCRdb has only the in-frame clones, and not every one. The repertoire holds under 95,000 clones, with roughly 88% as singletons. The sequenced sample was peripheral blood, obtained 28 days after the second AZD1222 dose. The receptors were gathered from an adult who received the AZD1222 COVID-19 vaccine. Both conserved end residues are part of each CDR3.

v_gene,CDR3aa
TRBV7-2,CASSWTSGGRGDTQYF
TRBV5-6,CASSSGQGRGNQPQHF
TRBV6-5,CASSPGLVGSEAFF
TRBV5-1,CASSLVGSQSNSPLHF
TRBV30,CAWSVSSYEQYF
TRBV5-8,CASSFGGGELFF
TRBV28,CASRVLYGYTF
TRBV10-3,CAISESRGTDGYTF
TRBV6-5,CASSYTRGQPQHF
TRBV9,CASSVGGETVSFF
TRBV15,CATSSPPGQGKGYTF
TRBV9,CASSVAKIGQDNYGYTF
TRBV9,CASSPRGGDNSPLHF
TRBV6-1,CASSVPPLDRGQRETQYF
TRBV5-1,CASSLGTGRTNYGYTF